This T cell receptor beta chain emerged from a study of PD-1 blockade in classical Hodgkin lymphoma. Notes on the study in general: Newly diagnosed patients were reported to start with lower TCR diversity than healthy donors.

This sample's time point: newly diagnosed, previously untreated cHL patient sample. The study purified CD4+ T cells from thawed PBMCs using magnetic negative selection. Concerning this clone: The antigen is undetermined.

This table comes from immunoSEQ multiplex PCR, and its TCRdb copy is limited to in-frame clones, with some not included. In the table there are about 30,000 clones, about 88% of which are singletons. V lost 4 bases, J lost 6 bases, and 18 bases lay in between. This CDR3 comprises 15 residues. Germline CDR1 is SGHRS and CDR2 is YFSETQ. V gene TRBV5-1 combines with J gene TRBJ2-3; unclear D gene. The sequenced sample was CD4+ T cells from blood. This receptor was taken from a human donor with classical Hodgkin lymphoma. The CDR3 nucleotides are TGCGCCAGCAGCCACCAGCCCCGAGGTCGGGATACGCAGTATTTT. Protein sequence: CASSHQPRGRDTQYF.